These 3 T cell receptor beta chains share one sample of origin, sequenced in a study of cytomegalovirus exposure and HLA in healthy donors. Libraries were prepared by immunoSEQ multiplex PCR; TCRdb keeps only in-frame clonotypes and omits some of them. The sample lists about 140,000 clones; around four fifths were seen once. Sequenced material: PBMCs. Receptors were obtained from a woman in her twenties or thirties in good health and CMV-seronegative.

A single count supports this clone. The chain couples TRBV6-6 to TRBJ1-3; the D is unclear. Germline loops: CDR1 MNHNY, CDR2 SVGAGI (reference sequence). The ends were cut back, 6 bases at V and 4 bases at J, with 10 bases in the middle. CDR3 size: 13 residues. CDR3 nucleotides: TGTGCCAGCAGCTACGAACAGGGAAACACCATATATTTT. It encodes CASSYEQGNTIYF.

The chain recombines TRBV11-2 with TRBJ2-3; D is unresolved. CDR1 and CDR2 (germline): SGHAT, FQNNGV. CDR3 length equals 15 residues. The V gene lost 3 bases and the J gene lost 0 bases, with 10 bases spanning the gap. This CDR3 is CASSFTWRSTDTQYF. DNA for the CDR3: TGTGCCAGCAGCTTTACCTGGCGGAGCACAGATACGCAGTATTTT.

CDR3 DNA sequence: TGCGCCAGCAGCTCGAACACAGGGGGCGGCTATGGCTACACCTTC. Amino acids: CASSSNTGGGYGYTF. The chain combines TRBV5-1 with TRBJ1-2, with 9 bases identical to TRBD1. Germline V gives CDR1 SGHRS, CDR2 YFSETQ. The length of the CDR3 is 15 residues. Trimming took 3 bases from V and 4 from J; bases not matched to a gene: 7.